These 29 T cell receptor beta chains were sequenced from one sample in a study of shared clonotypes between healthy human individuals. TCRdb's copy holds only in-frame clones and misses some; the assay was immunoSEQ multiplex PCR. The repertoire includes roughly 700,000 clones, approximately 74% of them detected once, and approximately 1.7% sits in the top ten. Sequencing was performed on memory CD4+ T cells sorted from blood. The subset is: CD45RA-negative fraction. These receptors originate from a woman under 40 in good health.

J is TRBJ1-2 and V is TRBV13; 7 bases fit TRBD1. Losses at the gene ends were 5 bases for V and 2 bases for J; bases not matched to a gene: 5. Germline CDR1 reads PRHDT; CDR2 reads FYEKMQ (reference sequence). This CDR3 is built from 14 residues. Here the CDR3 reads CASSRATGNYGYTF. The CDR3 coding sequence is TGTGCCAGCAGCCGTGCGACAGGGAACTATGGCTACACCTTC.

This sequence joins TRBV28 and TRBJ1-2; 10 bases match TRBD1. The V segment lost 6 bases and the J segment 6 bases; nucleotides outside the gene matches: 16. This CDR3 is built from 17 residues. CDR1 and CDR2 (germline): MDHEN, SYDVKM. The DNA for the CDR3 is TGTGCCAGCAGCCTGCCGGGACAGGGGCGGTCAACAAATGGCTACACCTTC. This gives the protein CASSLPGQGRSTNGYTF.

The chain links TRBV5-6 to TRBJ2-2, with D perhaps matching TRBD2 (5 bases). There are 15 residues in the CDR3. The germline CDR1 and CDR2 sequences are SGHDT and YYEEEE. V gave up 0 bases and J gave up 3 bases, with 9 bases separating them. DNA of the CDR3: TGTGCCAGCAGCTTGGCCGGGAAGCACACCGGGGAGCTGTTTTTT. Its protein product is CASSLAGKHTGELFF.

This clone was observed a handful of times. The chain employs TRBV12-5 and TRBJ2-1; 9 bases line up with TRBD2. Per the germline V gene, CDR1 is LGHNT and CDR2 is FRNRAP. V was pared by 1 base and J by 6 bases, with 13 bases of the junction left unmatched. The length of the CDR3 is 18 residues. The CDR3: CASGLGVSSSGISNEQFF. The CDR3 DNA follows: TGTGCTAGTGGTTTGGGAGTCTCGTCTAGCGGGATTAGCAATGAGCAGTTCTTC.

The V call is TRBV4-2, the J call TRBJ2-4; D is uncertain. CDR1 is LGHNA and CDR2 is YNFKEQ in the germline V gene. Trimming stripped 0 bases from V and 6 bases from J, with 3 bases between. The CDR3 is made up of 12 amino acids. CDR3 sequence: CASSQDRNIQYF. CDR3 DNA sequence: TGTGCCAGCAGCCAAGATCGAAACATTCAGTACTTC.

This clone came up many times. The V gene is TRBV27, the J gene TRBJ2-2; 8 bases match TRBD2. Germline trimming cut 6 bases from V and 3 bases from J; bases unmatched to any gene: 6. The CDR3 consists of 15 residues. Germline lookup yields CDR1 MNHEY and CDR2 SMNVEV (reference sequence). This CDR3 is CASRSIAGHTGELFF. CDR3 in DNA: TGTGCCAGCAGGTCAATAGCGGGGCACACCGGGGAGCTGTTTTTT.

The CDR3 sequence is CASSFRDTNTEAFF. Here the CDR3 DNA reads TGTGCCAGCAGCTTTCGGGACACGAACACTGAAGCTTTCTTT. The gene calls are TRBV11-2 and TRBJ1-1; D perhaps matches TRBD1 (6 bases). Trimming stripped 3 bases from V and 1 base from J, with 9 bases between. The CDR3 totals 14 residues. Germline V gene lookup returns CDR1 SGHAT and CDR2 FQNNGV.

V gene TRBV29-1 combines with J gene TRBJ2-1; D call uncertain. The CDR3 has 12 amino acids. Between the trimmed V and J ends, which lost 4 bases and 7 bases, there was a span of 11 bases. Germline loops: CDR1 SQVTM, CDR2 ANQGSEA. CDR3 in DNA: TGCAGCGTTGTCTCCAGCTCGAATGAGCAGTTCTTC. Residues: CSVVSSSNEQFF.

This chain joins TRBV21-1 and TRBJ2-3. TRBV21-1 is listed as a pseudogene. The CDR3 contains 17 residues. CDR3 region: CASTYYRGEGRRDTQYF. CDR3 coding DNA: TGTGCCAGCACTTACTATAGGGGAGAGGGGCGACGGGATACGCAGTATTTT.

The V call is TRBV6-4, the J call TRBJ2-1; 9 bases match TRBD2. This CDR3 is 18 amino acids long. The J segment lost 6 bases and the V segment lost 0 bases, leaving 12 bases of the junction unmatched. The germline gives CDR1 MRHNA, CDR2 SNTAGT. The CDR3 nucleotides read TGTGCCAGCAGTGACTCGATCCGACAGGGCGGGAGGGGCAATGAGCAGTTCTTC. This encodes CASSDSIRQGGRGNEQFF.

CDR3 nucleotide sequence: TGCGCCAGCAGCTCAGTCAGGGGGCCACAAGAGACCCAGTACTTC. This gives the protein CASSSVRGPQETQYF. V usage is TRBV5-1 and J usage is TRBJ2-5; 8 nucleotides agree with TRBD1. The CDR3 contains 15 residues. The trim removed 3 bases at V and 2 bases at J, leaving 6 bases unmatched. Germline loops: CDR1 SGHRS, CDR2 YFSETQ.

As to this clone: Other DNA variants within this sample encode the same CDR3. V and J are TRBV30 and TRBJ2-2; tentatively, D is TRBD1 (5 bases). The ends were cut back, 1 base at V and 7 bases at J, with 10 bases in the middle. The length of the CDR3 is 13 residues. Germline V lookup: CDR1 GTSNPN, CDR2 SVGIG (reference sequence). The CDR3 nucleotides read TGTGCCTGGAGTGGGCAGGGCTTCGGGGAGCTGTTTTTT. As protein: CAWSGQGFGELFF.

The V and J genes are TRBV29-1 and TRBJ1-1, with D unresolved. The CDR3 is 10 residues long. Trimming took 4 bases from V and 8 from J, leaving 8 bases between them. Germline CDR1 SQVTM, CDR2 ANQGSEA. CDR3 coding DNA: TGCAGCGTTGGAGTCAAAGAAGCTTTCTTT. Translating it yields CSVGVKEAFF.

The rearrangement links TRBV28 to TRBJ1-1; a weak D match, TRBD1 (5 bases). This CDR3 is 14 amino acids long. Germline V CDR1 and CDR2: MDHEN, SYDVKM. V dropped 5 bases and J dropped 2 bases, with 12 bases sitting between them. Here the CDR3 DNA reads TGTGCCAGCAGTCTCACGGGGGGAAACACTGAAGCTTTCTTT. Protein product: CASSLTGGNTEAFF.

This clone was picked up one time. The rearrangement joins TRBV30 to TRBJ2-7, with a weak D call TRBD2 (6 bases). This CDR3 is built from 13 residues. The germline gives CDR1 GTSNPN, CDR2 SVGIG (reference sequence). The chain's CDR3 is CAQSGSSSYEQYF. The CDR3 nucleotides read TGTGCTCAGAGCGGGTCGAGCTCCTACGAGCAGTACTTC.

The chain has TRBV5-1 and TRBJ2-7; TRBD1 is a possible D gene (5 bases). Between the trimmed V and J ends, which lost 4 bases and 2 bases, there was a span of 19 bases. Germline V gene sequence: CDR1 SGHRS, CDR2 YFSETQ. This CDR3 region has 16 residues. CDR3 residues: CASSRSQGTKTYEQYF. The CDR3 nucleotides are TGCGCCAGCAGCCGATCTCAGGGAACCAAAACCTACGAGCAGTACTTC.

J is TRBJ2-7 and V is TRBV29-1; TRBD2 agrees at 8 bases. The germline V gene has CDR1 SQVTM and CDR2 ANQGSEA. V was pared by 6 bases and J by 4 bases, with 8 bases of the junction left unmatched. The CDR3 is made up of 13 amino acids. Here the CDR3 reads CSVSEGGGYEQYF. The CDR3 nucleotides are TGCAGCGTCTCCGAGGGCGGGGGGTACGAGCAGTACTTC.

As concerns this clone: A much larger clone lies a single base off, so this may be a read error. This chain connects TRBV7-9 to TRBJ1-5; D remains unclear. The CDR3 loop spans 12 amino acids. Germline V gene data show CDR1 as SEHNR and CDR2 as FQNEAQ (reference sequence). Trimming took off 0 bases at V and 5 bases at J, with 2 bases between the two ends. CDR3 DNA sequence: TGTGCCAGCAGCTTAGCGGATCAGCCCCAGCATTTT. Translating gives CASSLADQPQHF.

This clone was counted a single time. No DNA is shown, since the ends of the CDR3 on it are uncertain; the CDR3 is the one TCRdb lists. The rearrangement links TRBV29-1 to TRBJ1-3; the table assigns TRBD1, which was not confirmed against the DNA. CDR1 and CDR2 (germline): SQVTM, ANQGSEA. From its first to its last residue, the CDR3 has 13 amino acids. The chain's CDR3 is CSVEWGSGIPGYF.

The chain couples TRBV5-1 to TRBJ2-7; D uncertain. The V gene lost 4 bases and the J gene lost 2 bases, with 13 bases spanning the gap. Germline V CDR1 and CDR2: SGHRS, YFSETQ. The CDR3 contains 14 residues. CDR3 DNA sequence: TGCGCCAGCAGCAACGGGCTAGATCCCTACGAGCAGTACTTC. This gives the protein CASSNGLDPYEQYF.

CDR3 sequence reads: CASSPLSKQGRQQTQYF. In nucleotides, the CDR3 is TGTGCCAGCTCACCACTATCTAAACAAGGGAGGCAACAGACCCAGTACTTC. The V and J genes are TRBV18 and TRBJ2-5, with D possibly being TRBD2 (6 bases). The germline V and J ends were trimmed by 1 base and 6 bases, with 21 bases remaining between them. CDR1 and CDR2 (germline): KGHSH, LQKENI. The CDR3 covers 17 residues.

The chain is built from TRBV7-9 and TRBJ1-1; no firm D call. Trimming stripped 0 bases from V and 0 bases from J, with 5 bases between. The germline gives CDR1 SEHNR, CDR2 FQNEAQ (reference sequence). This CDR3 has 14 residues. CDR3 sequence (DNA): TGTGCCAGCAGCTTAGCAGTGCTGAACACTGAAGCTTTCTTT. It encodes CASSLAVLNTEAFF. The complete variable domain, with remaining parts taken from reference TRBV7-9 and TRBJ1-1, reads DTGVSQNPRHKITKRGQNVTFRCDPISEHNRLYWYRQTLGQGPEFLTYFQNEAQLEKSRLLSDRFSAERPKGSFSTLEIQRTEQGDSAMYLCASSLAVLNTEAFFGQGTRLTVV.

Remarks on this clone: The identical CDR3 is also encoded by other nucleotide sequences in the sample. The CDR3 bases are TGTGCCTGGAGTGTGTCGGGGAACTATGGCTACACCTTC. It codes for CAWSVSGNYGYTF. The chain recombines TRBV30 with TRBJ1-2; no definite D call. Trimming cost V 0 bases and J 2 bases, with 7 bases left between them. CDR1 is GTSNPN, CDR2 SVGIG, per germline (reference sequence). The length of the CDR3 is 13 residues.

The CDR3 here is CAHYPPRVFSYEQYF. CDR3 nucleotides: TGCGCCCACTATCCCCCCAGGGTCTTTTCTTACGAGCAGTACTTC. This chain connects TRBV4-1 to TRBJ2-7; a weak D match, TRBD1 (5 bases). Trimming left V 11 bases short and J 4 bases short, with 24 bases between. This CDR3 comprises 15 residues. Germline assignment: CDR1 MGHRA and CDR2 YSYEKL.

As concerns this clone: Other nucleotide sequences in the sample specify the same CDR3. V usage is TRBV18 and J usage is TRBJ1-1; D not resolved. Germline V gene data show CDR1 as KGHSH and CDR2 as LQKENI. This CDR3 is 12 amino acids long. V dropped 3 bases and J dropped 4 bases, with 6 bases sitting between them. Here the CDR3 reads CASSPAGTEAFF. The CDR3 region has the DNA TGTGCCAGCTCACCGGCGGGCACTGAAGCTTTCTTT.

The J gene is TRBJ1-1, the V gene TRBV28; tentatively, D is TRBD1 (6 bases). CDR1 MDHEN and CDR2 SYDVKM come from the germline V gene. CDR3 length: 16 amino acids. With 1 base removed from V and 0 bases from J, the gap between germline ends came to 12 bases. For the CDR3, the DNA is TGTGCCAGCAGTTTATTCAGGACAGATTTGAACACTGAAGCTTTCTTT. This translates into CASSLFRTDLNTEAFF.

The J gene is TRBJ1-1, the V gene TRBV28, with TRBD1 as a possible D gene (5 bases). The V gene lost 5 bases and the J gene lost 1 base, with 11 bases spanning the gap. Germline V gene data show CDR1 as MDHEN and CDR2 as SYDVKM. The CDR3 length is 14 residues. The CDR3 spells CASSTPGRNTEAFF. For the CDR3, the DNA is TGTGCCAGCAGTACACCGGGACGGAACACTGAAGCTTTCTTT.

The chain joins TRBV7-9 to TRBJ2-6; D is possibly TRBD1 (5 bases). Germline V gene sequence: CDR1 SEHNR, CDR2 FQNEAQ (reference sequence). Trimming left V 8 bases short and J 0 bases short, with 20 bases between. The CDR3 runs 18 residues. CDR3 in DNA: TGTGCCAGCGAAGGCCCAGGGTCCTCTCTCTCTGGGGCCAACGTCCTGACTTTC. Its translation is CASEGPGSSLSGANVLTF.

This clone was found once. The CDR3 DNA reads as TGCGCCAGCAGTCAATCAGTCCAGGTCGAAATACCTTTTTTGAAGTACTTC. It translates to CASSQSVQVEIPFLKYF. This chain joins TRBV23-1 and TRBJ2-7, with D unclear. TRBV23-1 is an ORF; its function is uncertain. Trimming took off 0 bases at V and 11 bases at J, with 26 bases between the two ends. This CDR3 spans 17 amino acids.